This entry lists 30 T cell receptor beta chains sequenced from one sample in a study of CD8 T cells in ankylosing spondylitis. MiXCR, applied by TCRdb to the 5' RACE reads, yields one record per CDR3 protein. The table shows 250,000 or so distinct CDR3 sequences, with 15% to 20% occurring only once. The specimen was blood, either unsorted or a sorted T cell fraction (not recorded which). The receptor set was obtained from a male donor with ankylosing spondylitis or in good health (not recorded which).

There are many counts of this clonotype. The chain couples TRBV29-1 to TRBJ2-1, with D maybe TRBD1 (5 bases). V lost 4 bases, J lost 4 bases, and 8 bases lay in between. CDR1 is SQVTM and CDR2 is ANQGSEA in the germline V gene. The CDR3 is 12 amino acids. DNA of the CDR3: TGCAGCGTTGTAAAGGGGTACAATGAGCAGTTCTTC. Protein product: CSVVKGYNEQFF.

This clonotype occurred a few times. The rearrangement uses TRBV29-1 and TRBJ2-7; the match to TRBD2 covers 10 bases. This CDR3 region has 13 residues. Germline CDR1 SQVTM, CDR2 ANQGSEA. Trimming took 3 bases from V and 6 from J; bases not matched to a gene: 5. DNA of the CDR3: TGCAGCGTTGATGCTAGCGGGAGTAGCGAGCAGTACTTC. It is translated as CSVDASGSSEQYF.

This clonotype has a handful of counts. The CDR3 region is CASSRVTQLAGRSETQYF. Written as DNA, the CDR3 is TGTGCCAGCAGCCGCGTCACCCAACTAGCGGGGAGATCGGAGACCCAGTACTTC. The chain joins TRBV28 to TRBJ2-5, with 10 bases that match TRBD2. This CDR3 comprises 18 residues. Germline-derived CDR1 and CDR2 are MDHEN and SYDVKM. J gave up 5 bases and V 6 bases, and 18 bases lay outside the gene matches.

The chain employs TRBV10-3 and TRBJ1-6; 7 positions match TRBD1. Germline V gene sequence: CDR1 ENHRY, CDR2 SYGVKD. J lost 3 bases, V lost 10 bases, and 9 bases had no gene match. This CDR3 contains 15 residues. As DNA, the CDR3 is TGTGCCACCTGGGGGGGACAGTTCTATAATTCACCCCTCCACTTT. Translating it yields CATWGGQFYNSPLHF.

The chain links TRBV12-3 or TRBV12-4 to TRBJ2-6; TRBD1 agrees at 7 bases. The CDR3 length is 17 residues. After removal of 7 bases from V and 0 bases from J, the junction contained 9 bases not matched to a gene. The CDR3 region is CASIQTGVHSGANVLTF. As DNA, the CDR3 is TGTGCCAGCATCCAAACAGGGGTTCACTCTGGGGCCAACGTCCTGACTTTC.

This clonotype occurred a few times. This chain uses TRBV2 with TRBJ2-7, with no clear D. Per germline, CDR1 SNHLY and CDR2 FYNNEI. V was cut by 1 base and J by 3 bases, with 10 bases left in between. CDR3 length: 14 residues. CDR3 in amino acids: CASSEGNLIYEQYF. For the CDR3, the DNA is TGTGCCAGCAGTGAAGGCAATCTTATCTACGAGCAGTACTTC.

This clonotype has ten or more counts. CDR3 coding DNA: TGCGCCAGCAGCCAAGCGCAGGGGGCTATTACCGGGGAGCTGTTTTTT. Translation gives CASSQAQGAITGELFF. The chain couples TRBV4-3 to TRBJ2-2, with 8 bases that match TRBD1. CDR1 is LGHNA, CDR2 YSLEER, per germline. V was clipped by 1 base and J by 5 bases; unmatched bases: 6. CDR3 length: 16 amino acids.

The table lists this clonotype with many counts. This chain connects TRBV7-2 to TRBJ2-7, with 7 bases lining up with TRBD1. V dropped 5 bases and J dropped 3; count of bases not matched to a gene: 7. This CDR3 is 14 amino acids long. Germline V CDR1 and CDR2: SGHTA, FQGNSA. CDR3 nucleotides: TGTGCCAGCAGCCTCCTGGACAGGTTCTACGAGCAGTACTTC. Translation gives CASSLLDRFYEQYF.

This clonotype appeared a few times. This chain links TRBV5-5 with TRBJ2-3; TRBD1 agrees at 8 bases. The CDR3 totals 16 residues. V lost 4 bases to trimming and J lost 4 bases; unmatched junction nucleotides: 11. CDR1 and CDR2 from the germline V gene are SGHKS and YYEKEE (reference sequence). The CDR3: CASSPQRTGIPDTQYF. In DNA form, the CDR3 reads TGTGCCAGCAGCCCGCAGCGGACAGGGATACCAGATACGCAGTATTTT.

J is TRBJ2-7 and V is TRBV3-1; D possibly corresponds to TRBD2 (5 bases). The germline gives CDR1 LGHDT, CDR2 YNNKEL (reference sequence). This CDR3 contains 13 residues. V was shortened by 3 bases and J by 0 bases, with 6 bases between the two germline ends. CDR3 amino acids: CASSHGGSYEQYF. CDR3 sequence (DNA): TGTGCCAGCAGCCATGGAGGCTCCTACGAGCAGTACTTC.

The J gene is TRBJ2-5, the V gene TRBV7-3; possible D gene TRBD2, 7 bases. The CDR3 extends over 13 amino acids. Trimming stripped 6 bases from V and 5 bases from J, with 13 bases between. Germline V lookup: CDR1 SGHTA, CDR2 FQGTGA. The CDR3 DNA sequence: TGTGCCAGCAGAGGGGGGGCGCGGGAGACCCAGTACTTC. Its protein product is CASRGGARETQYF. Full variable domain (outside the CDR3, taken from reference TRBV7-3 and TRBJ2-5): GAGVSQTPSNKVTEKGKYVELRCDPISGHTALYWYRQSLGQGPEFLIYFQGTGAADDSGLPNDRFFAVRPEGSVSTLKIQRTERGDSAVYLCASRGGARETQYFGPGTRLLVL.

This clonotype was counted only a few times. The V gene is TRBV28, the J gene TRBJ2-1; no definite D call. Trimming left V 3 bases short and J 5 bases short, with 5 bases between. The CDR3 contains 12 residues. CDR1 is MDHEN, CDR2 SYDVKM, per germline. CDR3 DNA sequence: TGTGCCAGCAGTTTTACCCACAATGAGCAGTTCTTC. It yields the protein CASSFTHNEQFF.

This clonotype was seen at least ten times. The chain joins TRBV12-3 or TRBV12-4 to TRBJ1-5; 7 positions match TRBD1. The CDR3 consists of 13 residues. V dropped 3 bases and J dropped 9; count of bases not matched to a gene: 5. CDR3 residues: CASSFRDSMPQHF. CDR3 in DNA: TGTGCCAGCAGTTTTAGGGACAGCATGCCCCAGCATTTT.

In its sample, this clonotype was seen a few times. The chain carries TRBV19 and TRBJ2-7; 10 nucleotides align to TRBD2. Germline V gene sequence: CDR1 LNHDA, CDR2 SQIVND (reference sequence). With 8 bases clipped from V and 3 bases from J, the junction kept 4 bases outside the gene matches. The CDR3 contains 13 residues. The CDR3 DNA reads as TGTGCCAGTGCCGGGACTAGCGTCTACGAGCAGTACTTC. Protein sequence: CASAGTSVYEQYF.

The gene calls are TRBV12-5 and TRBJ2-1, with 8 bases aligning to TRBD2. Trimming took 6 bases from V and 3 from J; bases not matched to a gene: 7. The germline V gene has CDR1 LGHNT and CDR2 FRNRAP. CDR3 size: 15 residues. The CDR3 DNA follows: TGTGCTAGTGGCCCGGGACTAGGTTTCTACAATGAGCAGTTCTTC. Its translation is CASGPGLGFYNEQFF. Full variable domain (remainder filled in from reference TRBV12-5 and TRBJ2-1): DARVTQTPRHKVTEMGQEVTMRCQPILGHNTVFWYRQTMMQGLELLAYFRNRAPLDDSGMPKDRFSAEMPDATLATLKIQPSEPRDSAVYFCASGPGLGFYNEQFFGPGTRLTVL.

This clonotype showed up many times. The V call is TRBV5-4, the J call TRBJ2-3; 7 bases map to TRBD1. CDR1 is SGHNT, CDR2 YYREEE, per germline (reference sequence). After removal of 4 bases from V and 3 bases from J, the junction contained 8 bases not matched to a gene. This CDR3 is 15 amino acids long. The CDR3: CASSAEKTGTDTQYF. The CDR3 DNA sequence: TGTGCCAGCAGCGCTGAAAAGACAGGGACAGATACGCAGTATTTT. The full variable domain, in which reference TRBV5-4 and TRBJ2-3 provide the parts outside the CDR3, is ETGVTQSPTHLIKTRGQQVTLRCSSQSGHNTVSWYQQALGQGPQFIFQYYREEENGRGNFPPRFSGLQFPNYSSELNVNALELDDSALYLCASSAEKTGTDTQYFGPGTRLTVL.

The V call is TRBV29-1, the J call TRBJ2-1; D gene unclear. This CDR3 is 15 amino acids long. Germline V lookup: CDR1 SQVTM, CDR2 ANQGSEA. The V end lost 6 bases, the J end lost 0 bases, and 15 bases lay between the germline ends. Here the CDR3 reads CSVCPLDASYNEQFF. CDR3 sequence (DNA): TGCAGCGTATGCCCTCTGGATGCCTCCTACAATGAGCAGTTCTTC.

This clonotype came up many times. J is TRBJ1-4 and V is TRBV4-1, with 7 bases identical to TRBD1. CDR3 length: 15 residues. Germline lookup yields CDR1 MGHRA and CDR2 YSYEKL. After removal of 1 base from V and 10 bases from J, the junction contained 9 bases not matched to a gene. CDR3 bases: TGCGCCAGCAGCCAAGTTGACAGGGAGTCCAGAAAACTGTTTTTT. It is translated as CASSQVDRESRKLFF.

This clonotype has a handful of counts. The chain couples TRBV27 to TRBJ2-7, with D possibly being TRBD1 (6 bases). Trimming took 2 bases from V and 0 from J, leaving 11 bases between them. This CDR3 is built from 15 residues. Germline V gene data show CDR1 as MNHEY and CDR2 as SMNVEV (reference sequence). CDR3 DNA sequence: TGTGCCAGCAGTTTAGCCAGGGGACCCTCCTACGAGCAGTACTTC. It translates to CASSLARGPSYEQYF.

The sample holds many counts of this clonotype. The chain joins TRBV5-1 to TRBJ1-2; D ambiguous. Germline CDR1 and CDR2: SGHRS and YFSETQ. CDR3 size: 12 residues. The V and J ends lost 4 bases and 0 bases respectively, with 4 bases between them. The CDR3 nucleotides are TGCGCCAGCAGCCCCTCTAACTATGGCTACACCTTC. Translated: CASSPSNYGYTF.

This clonotype was seen only once. V gene TRBV5-1 combines with J gene TRBJ2-7; 10 bases line up with TRBD2. CDR3 length: 15 residues. Germline CDR1 SGHRS, CDR2 YFSETQ. Trimming removed 3 bases from V and 2 bases from J; junction bases left unmatched: 5. The CDR3 region is CASSSTSGWTYEQYF. The CDR3 DNA follows: TGCGCCAGCAGCTCGACTAGCGGGTGGACCTACGAGCAGTACTTC.

This clonotype was observed a handful of times. The chain combines TRBV12-3 or TRBV12-4 with TRBJ2-1; TRBD2 might be the D (6 bases). With 7 bases removed from V and 9 bases from J, the gap between germline ends came to 25 bases. CDR3 length: 16 residues. CDR3 in amino acids: CASTPLGGKMDIEQFF. The CDR3 DNA sequence: TGTGCCAGCACCCCACTTGGGGGGAAAATGGATATTGAGCAGTTCTTC.

V usage is TRBV4-1 and J usage is TRBJ2-1; D unclear. The germline V gene encodes CDR1 MGHRA and CDR2 YSYEKL. This CDR3 has 16 amino acids. Trimming shortened V by 1 base and J by 0 bases, and 10 bases separated the two germline ends. The CDR3 spells CASSQGAVGSYNEQFF. Written as DNA, the CDR3 is TGCGCCAGCAGCCAAGGTGCTGTCGGCTCCTACAATGAGCAGTTCTTC.

The rearrangement joins TRBV25-1 to TRBJ1-4; possibly TRBD1 for D (6 bases). The CDR3 is 17 amino acids. Trimming cost V 1 base and J 0 bases, with 12 bases left between them. Germline V gives CDR1 MGHDK, CDR2 SYGVNS. DNA of the CDR3: TGTGCCAGCAGTGAATTCGAGGGGGTGACAACTAATGAAAAACTGTTTTTT. Translation gives CASSEFEGVTTNEKLFF.

There are a few counts of this clonotype. The chain has TRBV7-9 and TRBJ1-4, with D uncertain. The CDR3 sequence is 14 residues long. The germline gives CDR1 SEHNR, CDR2 FQNEAQ (reference sequence). V was shortened by 3 bases and J by 5 bases, with 10 bases between the two germline ends. In DNA form, the CDR3 reads TGTGCCAGCAGCTTTGTCTCCCCAAATGAAAAACTGTTTTTT. Translated, it gives CASSFVSPNEKLFF.

This clonotype was seen ten or more times. The gene calls are TRBV4-1 and TRBJ2-5; D gene ambiguous. Germline-derived CDR1 and CDR2 are MGHRA and YSYEKL. V was cut by 0 bases and J by 5 bases, with 10 bases left in between. CDR3 length: 14 amino acids. The CDR3, as DNA: TGCGCCAGCAGCCAAGAGTGGGTAGGCGAGACCCAGTACTTC. It encodes CASSQEWVGETQYF.

The table lists this clonotype with many counts. The chain joins TRBV12-3 or TRBV12-4 to TRBJ2-3; 9 nucleotides align to TRBD2. There are 14 residues in the CDR3. Trimming took 7 bases from V and 3 from J; bases not matched to a gene: 5. The DNA for the CDR3 is TGTGCCAGCACCCGACTAGCGGAAACAGATACGCAGTATTTT. As protein: CASTRLAETDTQYF.

This clonotype was seen ten or more times. A much larger clone differs by one base, so this may be a read error. The chain combines TRBV20-1 with TRBJ1-5; tentatively, D is TRBD1 (6 bases). The CDR3 totals 18 residues. V was pared by 0 bases and J by 5 bases, with 23 bases between. The germline V gene has CDR1 DFQATT and CDR2 SNEGSKA (reference sequence). The CDR3, as DNA: TGCAGTGCTAGAGATAGGAAGCCGGGACACAGCCCTTATCAGCCCCAGCATTTT. This translates into CSARDRKPGHSPYQPQHF.

J is TRBJ2-1 and V is TRBV4-3; D unclear. The CDR3 runs to 15 residues. Per germline, CDR1 LGHNA and CDR2 YSLEER. Trimming took off 0 bases at V and 7 bases at J, with 13 bases between the two ends. CDR3 DNA: TGCGCCAGCAGCCAAGAACACCGAGATGCGAATGAGCAGTTCTTC. As protein: CASSQEHRDANEQFF.

This sequence joins TRBV5-5 and TRBJ2-1; TRBD2 agrees at 10 bases. This CDR3 is 17 amino acids long. The ends lost 0 bases at V and 4 bases at J; junction bases unmatched: 7. In germline, CDR1 is SGHKS, CDR2 YYEKEE (reference sequence). CDR3 nucleotides: TGTGCCAGCAGCTTGGGTCCCCTAGCGGGGGCTTACAATGAGCAGTTCTTC. This encodes CASSLGPLAGAYNEQFF.